The entry below gives a single T cell receptor (beta chain) sequence along with its context. Its antigen is undetermined. During the collection period, no donor immune events like infections were recorded. TCRdb's copy holds only in-frame clones and misses some; the assay was immunoSEQ multiplex PCR. The sample lists 75,000 to 100,000 clones; 89% were seen once. Trimming stripped 3 bases from V and 1 base from J, with 7 bases between. The CDR3 covers 13 residues. Germline V CDR1 and CDR2: MDHEN, SYDVKM. This specimen comes from a study of identifying expanded T cells in peripheral blood. Findings and limits, study-wide: Approximately 2-week clone count variance significantly increased as total template count grew. Technical replicates showed about 1.1 changed clones; two weeks about 16; four weeks 19.

The TCR was taken from a person between 18 and 75 years old in good health. The material sequenced was blood. The J gene is TRBJ2-7, the V gene TRBV28; the D is unclear. CDR3 coding DNA: TGTGCCAGCAGTTTTCCGGATTCCTACGAGCAGTACTTC. This encodes CASSFPDSYEQYF.